This is a list of T cell receptor beta chains from one sample in a study of T-cell reconstitution after alpha-beta-depleted transplantation in children. TCRdb re-derived calls from the PCR reads in MiXCR, one entry per CDR3 protein. This repertoire shows some 640,000 distinct CDR3 sequences, roughly 17% found once; its top ten account for 1.1%. The sample was PBMCs from the stem cell graft donor, taken from the stem cell graft. Every receptor here comes from a human donor who donated a stem cell graft to a child with acute myeloid leukemia. The CDR3 runs from the conserved cysteine through the conserved F or W. D genes are given only for firm matches. For some rows the clone size is stated as once, few or many, or as a class when expanded; others skip it.

CDR3aa | CDR3nt | d_gene | v_gene | abundance | j_gene
CSVEGQGGPEQYF | TGCAGCGTTGAAGGACAGGGAGGTCCCGAGCAGTACTTC | NA | TRBV29-1 | many | TRBJ2-7
CASSESRGTFYNSPLHF | TGTGCCAGCAGTGAAAGTAGGGGAACCTTCTATAATTCACCCCTCCACTTT | NA | TRBV25-1 | many | TRBJ1-6
CASSSMGNIQYF | TGTGCCAGCAGCTCAATGGGGAACATTCAGTACTTC | NA | TRBV7-9 | NA | TRBJ2-4
CASSYKGNQPQHF | TGTGCCAGCAGTTACAAGGGGAATCAGCCCCAGCATTTT | NA | TRBV6-5 | NA | TRBJ1-5
CASSLHQGPNSPLHF | TGTGCCAGCAGCTTACATCAGGGGCCGAATTCACCCCTCCACTTT | NA | TRBV13 | NA | TRBJ1-6
CASSPTGGGEWVEAFF | TGTGCCAGCAGCCCCACAGGGGGCGGGGAGTGGGTCGAAGCTTTCTTT | TRBD1 | TRBV6-1 | few | TRBJ1-1
CASSERSTGNYGYTF | TGTGCCAGCAGTGAACGCTCCACGGGAAACTATGGCTACACCTTC | NA | TRBV25-1 | few | TRBJ1-2
CASSKALPKGELFF | TGTGCCAGCAGCAAAGCCCTTCCTAAGGGGGAGCTGTTTTTT | NA | TRBV21-1 | NA | TRBJ2-2
CSASPGSGELFF | TGCAGTGCTAGCCCTGGGTCAGGGGAGCTGTTTTTT | NA | TRBV20-1 | many | TRBJ2-2
CASSSWGRRGEKLFF | TGTGCCAGCAGCAGTTGGGGGCGACGAGGAGAAAAACTGTTTTTT | NA | TRBV13 | few | TRBJ1-4
CASGLFLKGNQPQHF | TGTGCCAGCGGGCTTTTCCTGAAGGGGAATCAGCCCCAGCATTTT | NA | TRBV12-3/TRBV12-4 | few | TRBJ1-5
CASSASTGSGELFF | TGTGCCAGCAGCGCCTCGACAGGGTCCGGGGAGCTGTTTTTT | TRBD1 | TRBV7-7 | NA | TRBJ2-2
CSAQTGLQEKLFF | TGCAGTGCGCAGACAGGGTTACAGGAAAAACTGTTTTTT | TRBD1 | TRBV20-1 | many | TRBJ1-4
CASSTGTANTGELFF | TGTGCCAGCAGTACCGGGACAGCGAACACCGGGGAGCTGTTTTTT | TRBD1 | TRBV12-3/TRBV12-4 | few | TRBJ2-2
CASFSSFGNEQFF | TGTGCCAGCTTTTCCTCCTTTGGCAATGAGCAGTTCTTC | NA | TRBV18 | few | TRBJ2-1
CSAKEDRPKQYF | TGCAGTGCTAAGGAGGACAGGCCCAAGCAGTACTTC | TRBD1 | TRBV20-1 | NA | TRBJ2-7
CRLPAAYNEQFF | TGCAGGTTACCCGCAGCCTACAATGAGCAGTTCTTC | NA | TRBV20-1 | many | TRBJ2-1
CSAREFGGNTEAFF | TGCAGTGCTAGAGAGTTTGGAGGGAACACTGAAGCTTTCTTT | NA | TRBV20-1 | many | TRBJ1-1
CATSDLDRGGGYTF | TGTGCCACCAGTGATTTGGACAGGGGCGGTGGCTACACCTTC | TRBD1 | TRBV24-1 | many | TRBJ1-2
CASSYGTSGGATDTQYF | TGTGCCAGCAGTTACGGGACTAGCGGGGGGGCCACAGATACGCAGTATTTT | TRBD2 | TRBV6-2/TRBV6-3 | NA | TRBJ2-3
CSARWDRDNEQFF | TGCAGTGCTAGATGGGACAGGGACAATGAGCAGTTCTTC | TRBD1 | TRBV20-1 | many | TRBJ2-1
CAWRVGGGELFF | TGTGCCTGGAGAGTTGGGGGCGGGGAGCTGTTTTTT | NA | TRBV30 | few | TRBJ2-2
CSADPDFPGQGQPQHF | TGCAGTGCTGATCCCGATTTTCCGGGGCAGGGTCAGCCCCAGCATTTT | NA | TRBV20-1 | few | TRBJ1-5
CSVRLVLADTQYF | TGCAGCGTACGACTAGTTTTGGCAGATACGCAGTATTTT | NA | TRBV29-1 | many | TRBJ2-3
CASSFTGGSNEQFF | TGCGCCAGCAGCTTTACAGGAGGGTCCAATGAGCAGTTCTTC | NA | TRBV5-1 | few | TRBJ2-1
CASSPGTSGGADTQYF | TGTGCCAGCAGCCCGGGGACTAGCGGGGGCGCAGATACGCAGTATTTT | TRBD2 | TRBV5-6 | many | TRBJ2-3
CSARKGAANTEAFF | TGCAGTGCTAGAAAGGGGGCAGCGAACACTGAAGCTTTCTTT | TRBD1 | TRBV20-1 | few | TRBJ1-1
CSAPYGASGYGYTF | TGCAGTGCTCCCTACGGGGCCTCTGGCTATGGCTACACCTTC | NA | TRBV20-1 | many | TRBJ1-2
CSAPRAANTEAFF | TGCAGTGCCCCGAGGGCGGCGAACACTGAAGCTTTCTTT | NA | TRBV20-1 | many | TRBJ1-1
CASRWGVSNEKLFF | TGTGCCAGCCGTTGGGGGGTATCTAATGAAAAACTGTTTTTT | NA | TRBV12-3/TRBV12-4 | NA | TRBJ1-4
CAIKREWDNYGYTF | TGTGCCATCAAGCGGGAGTGGGATAACTATGGCTACACCTTC | NA | TRBV10-3 | few | TRBJ1-2
CASSYGPGQGGSGANVLTF | TGTGCCAGCAGTTATGGACCGGGACAGGGCGGATCTGGGGCCAACGTCCTGACTTTC | TRBD1 | TRBV4-2 | NA | TRBJ2-6
CATSRTSSRWSYNEQFF | TGTGCCACCAGCAGAACCTCTAGCCGGTGGTCCTACAATGAGCAGTTCTTC | NA | TRBV15 | few | TRBJ2-1
CASSATGVRTEAFF | TGTGCCAGCAGTGCGACAGGGGTTCGGACTGAAGCTTTCTTT | TRBD1 | TRBV6-1 | few | TRBJ1-1
CATRGFSVNEQFF | TGTGCCACCCGGGGATTTTCGGTCAATGAGCAGTTCTTC | NA | TRBV12-3/TRBV12-4 | NA | TRBJ2-1
CSARAGGQYYEQFF | TGCAGTGCTAGGGCGGGTGGGCAGTATTATGAGCAGTTCTTC | NA | TRBV20-1 | many | TRBJ2-1
CSAPGQGKGETQYF | TGCAGTGCTCCCGGGCAGGGGAAGGGCGAGACCCAGTACTTC | NA | TRBV20-1 | few | TRBJ2-5
CASSAEGNTEAFF | TGTGCCAGCAGTGCCGAAGGGAACACTGAAGCTTTCTTT | NA | TRBV6-4 | few | TRBJ1-1
CATSKLAGGADTQYF | TGTGCCACCAGCAAACTAGCGGGGGGCGCAGATACGCAGTATTTT | TRBD2 | TRBV15 | NA | TRBJ2-3
CASSWDRVSAGELFF | TGTGCCAGCAGCTGGGACAGGGTCAGTGCCGGGGAGCTGTTTTTT | TRBD1 | TRBV6-1 | many | TRBJ2-2
CASGFELPNTEAFF | TGTGCTAGTGGTTTTGAGCTACCGAACACTGAAGCTTTCTTT | NA | TRBV12-5 | many | TRBJ1-1
CASKGEIHQPQHF | TGTGCCAGTAAGGGGGAGATCCATCAGCCCCAGCATTTT | NA | TRBV12-3/TRBV12-4 | few | TRBJ1-5
CASRGTYSYEQYF | TGTGCCAGCAGGGGGACGTACTCCTACGAGCAGTACTTC | NA | TRBV27 | many | TRBJ2-7
CASSESKPVSNQPQHF | TGCGCCAGCAGTGAGTCGAAGCCAGTTAGCAATCAGCCCCAGCATTTT | NA | TRBV10-1 | NA | TRBJ1-5
CASSKLGLAGGHENIQYF | TGTGCCAGCAGCAAACTTGGACTAGCGGGGGGGCATGAGAACATTCAGTACTTC | NA | TRBV21-1 | NA | TRBJ2-4
CSARAAGAYNSPLHF | TGCAGTGCTAGAGCCGCGGGGGCCTATAATTCACCCCTCCACTTT | NA | TRBV20-1 | few | TRBJ1-6
CASRPTGSEGGNTEAFF | TGTGCCAGCAGACCGACAGGGTCGGAGGGAGGGAACACTGAAGCTTTCTTT | TRBD1 | TRBV12-3/TRBV12-4 | few | TRBJ1-1
CAWSVRPAYGYTF | TGTGCCTGGAGTGTAAGACCGGCCTATGGCTACACCTTC | NA | TRBV30 | few | TRBJ1-2
CASSPFGGQETQYF | TGTGCCAGCAGTCCCTTCGGTGGCCAAGAGACCCAGTACTTC | NA | TRBV5-4 | NA | TRBJ2-5
CASSQRLAGATDTQYF | TGTGCCAGCAGCCAAAGACTAGCGGGGGCCACAGATACGCAGTATTTT | TRBD2 | TRBV7-2 | NA | TRBJ2-3
CASSLLHRGGDEQFF | TGTGCCAGCAGCTTGCTCCATCGGGGAGGCGATGAGCAGTTCTTC | NA | TRBV7-2 | few | TRBJ2-1
CASSSTPGGAGELFF | TGTGCCAGCAGTTCGACTCCCGGGGGGGCCGGGGAGCTGTTTTTT | TRBD2 | TRBV7-9 | NA | TRBJ2-2
CASRSTPGVETQYF | TGTGCCAGCAGGTCTACACCAGGGGTGGAGACCCAGTACTTC | NA | TRBV5-8 | many | TRBJ2-5
CASSAQFGPLGSYNEQFF | TGTGCCAGCAGCGCCCAGTTCGGACCACTGGGATCCTACAATGAGCAGTTCTTC | NA | TRBV9 | many | TRBJ2-1
CASSDGGGVNGYTF | TGTGCCAGCAGCGACGGAGGGGGTGTCAATGGCTACACCTTC | NA | TRBV9 | many | TRBJ1-2
CSAQGPGQGAPDTQYF | TGCAGTGCCCAAGGTCCGGGACAGGGTGCTCCAGATACGCAGTATTTT | TRBD1 | TRBV20-1 | many | TRBJ2-3
CASSFGGGNEAFF | TGCGCCAGCAGCTTTGGCGGGGGGAATGAAGCTTTCTTT | NA | TRBV5-1 | few | TRBJ1-1
CASSPGTGMEEYGYTF | TGCGCCAGCAGCCCGGGGACAGGGATGGAAGAATATGGCTACACCTTC | TRBD1 | TRBV5-1 | once | TRBJ1-2
CASSYSGTGLNGELFF | TGTGCCAGCAGTTACTCCGGGACAGGGCTTAACGGGGAGCTGTTTTTT | TRBD1 | TRBV6-5 | few | TRBJ2-2
CATSRSRLLAGELFF | TGTGCCACCAGCAGATCCAGACTCCTAGCCGGGGAGCTGTTTTTT | NA | TRBV15 | NA | TRBJ2-2